These 10 T cell receptor beta chains came from one sample sequenced in a study of monozygotic twins with inflammatory bowel disease. TCRdb re-called the 5' RACE reads, yielding one record per CDR3 amino acid sequence without DNA. The sample yields 150,000 to 200,000 distinct CDR3 sequences, of which the top ten take up roughly 2.4%. Sequenced material: blood. The receptors were sampled from a human donor with ulcerative colitis or Crohn's disease, or a healthy co-twin of an affected twin (not recorded which).

The rearrangement joins TRBV12-3 or TRBV12-4 to TRBJ2-7; lacking DNA, the TRBD2 call made by TCRdb goes unchecked. This CDR3 is 11 amino acids long. The CDR3 protein is CASAIGGEQYF.

The V and J genes are TRBV6-2 or TRBV6-3 and TRBJ1-5. CDR3 length: 12 residues. In germline, CDR1 is MNHEY, CDR2 SVGEGT. CDR3 protein: CASSRRNQPQHF.

J is TRBJ1-5 and V is TRBV30; lacking DNA, the TRBD1 call made by TCRdb goes unchecked. The CDR3 sequence is 14 residues long. In germline, CDR1 is GTSNPN, CDR2 SVGIG (reference sequence). The chain's CDR3 is CAWSRGRTNQPQHF.

This chain uses TRBV6-2 or TRBV6-3 with TRBJ2-1; TCRdb indicates TRBD1, and absent DNA this call remains unverified. Germline loops: CDR1 MNHEY, CDR2 SVGEGT. The CDR3 length is 13 residues. The CDR3 region is CASRKTGGNEQFF.

This chain joins TRBV7-6 and TRBJ2-5. CDR3 size: 14 residues. Per germline, CDR1 SGHVS and CDR2 FNYEAQ. The CDR3 sequence: CASSSILGQETQYF.

The chain joins TRBV12-3 or TRBV12-4 to TRBJ2-1. CDR3 length equals 11 residues. The chain's CDR3 is CASSDKRQQFF.

The rearrangement uses TRBV12-3 or TRBV12-4 and TRBJ2-1; the TRBD2 assignment by TCRdb is unverifiable without DNA. The CDR3 has 13 amino acids. The CDR3 sequence: CASSPTDGGEQFF.

CDR3 sequence reads: CAGFLSSYNEQFF. The chain has TRBV19 and TRBJ2-1. The CDR3 is made up of 13 amino acids. Germline V CDR1 and CDR2: LNHDA, SQIVND (reference sequence).

The V call is TRBV3-1, the J call TRBJ2-1; without DNA, the TCRdb call of TRBD2 cannot be checked. The CDR3 extends over 13 amino acids. Germline lookup yields CDR1 LGHDT and CDR2 YNNKEL (reference sequence). The CDR3 is CASSQDQGHEQFF.

The V and J genes are TRBV6-1 and TRBJ2-1; TCRdb's D call, TRBD2, is unchecked because there is no DNA. Germline values: CDR1 MNHNS, CDR2 SASEGT. The CDR3 loop spans 18 amino acids. The CDR3 here is CASTYGAEGGRRYNEQFF.